One sample yielded the 4 T cell receptor beta chains listed below, sequenced in a study of blood T cell repertoires in COVID-19. The method was immunoSEQ multiplex PCR; TCRdb's version includes in-frame clones alone and lacks a portion of them. This table has roughly 260,000 clones, about 87% appearing once. Sequencing input: peripheral blood. The origin of the receptors is a man aged 55 to 70 who had recovered from COVID-19.

V usage is TRBV7-6 and J usage is TRBJ2-1; TRBD2 might be the D (6 bases). Germline CDR1 is SGHVS and CDR2 is FNYEAQ. The CDR3 length is 16 residues. Trimming removed 3 bases at V and 9 bases at J, with 21 bases between. CDR3 sequence reads: CASSLSPGLTGAEQFF. As DNA, the CDR3 is TGTGCCAGCAGCTTGAGCCCGGGACTCACCGGGGCTGAGCAGTTCTTC.

For the CDR3, the DNA is TGTGCCAGCTCACCCAAACCTAGCGGGGGGACGAACACCGGGGAGCTGTTTTTT. Translation: CASSPKPSGGTNTGELFF. The rearrangement links TRBV18 to TRBJ2-2, with 11 bases matching TRBD2. Per germline, CDR1 KGHSH and CDR2 LQKENI. The CDR3 covers 18 residues. Trimming cost V 3 bases and J 0 bases; bases outside gene matches: 6.

V usage is TRBV6-5 and J usage is TRBJ1-2; D might be TRBD1 (5 bases). V shed 5 bases and J shed 1 base, with 5 bases lying between them. The CDR3 is made up of 12 amino acids. Germline CDR1 MNHEY, CDR2 SVGAGI. CDR3 protein: CASSQGNYGYTF. DNA of the CDR3: TGTGCCAGCAGTCAGGGTAACTATGGCTACACCTTC.

The chain carries TRBV5-6 and TRBJ2-7, with 14 nucleotides matching TRBD2. Germline V gene data show CDR1 as SGHDT and CDR2 as YYEEEE. This CDR3 is 18 amino acids long. V lost 2 bases, J lost 1 base, and 8 bases stayed unmatched. DNA of the CDR3: TGTGCCAGCAGCTTAGGGACTAGCGGGGGCTCAATTTCCTACGAGCAGTACTTC. Protein sequence: CASSLGTSGGSISYEQYF. The full variable domain, rest sourced from reference TRBV5-6 and TRBJ2-7, is DAGVTQSPTHLIKTRGQQVTLRCSPKSGHDTVSWYQQALGQGPQFIFQYYEEEERQRGNFPDRFSGHQFPNYSSELNVNALLLGDSALYLCASSLGTSGGSISYEQYFGPGTRLTVT.